Listed here is a single TCR beta chain. Its antigen has not been determined. This sample is drawn from a study of monozygotic twins with inflammatory bowel disease (dated by TCRdb to between 2018 and 2021). The study in broad terms: A total of about 28 monozygotic twin pairs were included in the full study, comprising nine German pairs (four IBD-concordant, five IBD-discordant) and 19 IBD-discordant Danish pairs. Each individual had, on average, about 151 000 unique TCRalpha sequences and 181 000 unique TCRbeta sequences available for analysis. The search for disease-associated traits relied mainly on comparing IBD patients with their genetically identical healthy co-twins within discordant pairs. The paper as a whole reports these results and caveats: The results gave no support for a single strong signal or clonotype linked to IBD. Compared with healthy twins, IBD patients had fewer clonotypes in common with other individuals, a difference most pronounced in patients showing signs of disease activity. The analysis was unable to tell different T cell subtypes apart. Differing immunosuppressive treatments among patients may have added background noise and inter-individual variability to the repertoires. IBD patients had lower TCRbeta repertoire diversity, measured by the inverse Simpson index, than their healthy co-twins. No difference in repertoire similarity was observed between concordant and discordant twins, possibly owing to limited statistical power.

Libraries were prepared through 5' RACE. Each TCR library was prepared from 3,000 to 4,500 ng of total RNA. For each sample, cDNA synthesis with SMARTScribe reverse transcriptase was split into eight separate reactions. During cDNA synthesis, template switching introduced unique molecular identifiers that contained a 6-nucleotide sample barcode. Two nested PCRs of 16 and 9 cycles amplified the TCRalpha and TCRbeta cDNA, and bead purification followed each PCR. Before amplification, cDNA was treated with uracil DNA-glycosylase and purified using the QIAquick PCR purification kit. In the second PCR, Illumina TruSeq-compatible adapters and sample-specific barcodes were added. TapeStation and Qubit were used to check library quality and concentration, and 4.5 to 6 ng of each library was pooled. Sequencing of pooled libraries was carried out on an Illumina HiSeq2500 single-index Rapid Run using 2 x 100 bp reads and custom sequencing primers. In the paper's pipeline: MiGEC version 1.2.6 was used for UMI-based consensus assembly, which corrected PCR and sequencing errors. MiXCR version 2.1.1 was used to carry out V(D)J alignment, clonotype assembly and CDR3 extraction. Gene usage, clonotype sharing and MAIT/NKT TCR abundance were normalised by analysing the top 1000, 10 000 and 20 000 clonotypes per sample. After downsampling to 27 000 UMIs, diversity was calculated as the inverse Simpson index using the vegan R package. Statistical testing used paired Mann-Whitney U tests on the discordant twin pairs and applied Benjamini-Hochberg correction for multiple testing. TCRdb reprocessed the reads and provides one entry for every CDR3 protein sequence; no DNA is given. The V and J calls and clone size are TCRdb's, not the authors'. The sample's clone listing holds nearly 450,000 distinct CDR3 sequences. Clones ranked in the top ten supply 2% to 2.5% of the sample.

Taken from cysteine to phenylalanine, the CDR3 has 14 residues. There is no recorded DNA. From a lookup of the germline V gene, CDR1 and CDR2 are SGHTA and FQGNSA. From each donor, a roughly 2.6 ml peripheral blood sample was collected into PAXgene tubes and stored at -80 degrees C. Without any T cell sorting, total RNA was extracted from whole blood using the PAXgene blood miRNA kit on an automated QIAcube. Deep TCRalpha and TCRbeta repertoire profiling with unique molecular barcoding was performed on peripheral blood of monozygotic twin pairs concordant or discordant for inflammatory bowel disease. Smoking habits were recorded for all twin pairs, and individuals were classified as current, former or never smokers.

The V gene is TRBV7-2 and the J gene is TRBJ2-5; no DNA is available, so the TRBD2 call from TCRdb remains unchecked. The specimen sequenced was blood. The sequence was obtained from a human donor with ulcerative colitis or Crohn's disease, or a healthy co-twin of an affected twin (not recorded which). The CDR3 reads as follows: CASSGRGVQETQYF.